Listed here is a single T cell receptor (beta chain). This sample was included in a study of control samples from healthy donors and cancer patients. The CDR3 runs to 15 residues. The V and J ends lost 4 bases and 1 base, in that order; junction bases with no gene match: 7. CDR1 is SGDLS and CDR2 is YYNGEE in the germline V gene. TCRdb keeps only in-frame clones here, not all; method: immunoSEQ multiplex PCR. The sample includes 45,000 to 70,000 clones, around 93% of them seen just once. This TCR was recovered from a man in his thirties or forties with colorectal cancer. This sequence joins TRBV9 and TRBJ1-2; 7 bases fit TRBD1. The sample consisted of PBMCs. The chain's CDR3 is CASSTTTGINYGYTF. The CDR3 coding sequence is TGTGCCAGCAGCACAACGACAGGGATTAACTATGGCTACACCTTC.